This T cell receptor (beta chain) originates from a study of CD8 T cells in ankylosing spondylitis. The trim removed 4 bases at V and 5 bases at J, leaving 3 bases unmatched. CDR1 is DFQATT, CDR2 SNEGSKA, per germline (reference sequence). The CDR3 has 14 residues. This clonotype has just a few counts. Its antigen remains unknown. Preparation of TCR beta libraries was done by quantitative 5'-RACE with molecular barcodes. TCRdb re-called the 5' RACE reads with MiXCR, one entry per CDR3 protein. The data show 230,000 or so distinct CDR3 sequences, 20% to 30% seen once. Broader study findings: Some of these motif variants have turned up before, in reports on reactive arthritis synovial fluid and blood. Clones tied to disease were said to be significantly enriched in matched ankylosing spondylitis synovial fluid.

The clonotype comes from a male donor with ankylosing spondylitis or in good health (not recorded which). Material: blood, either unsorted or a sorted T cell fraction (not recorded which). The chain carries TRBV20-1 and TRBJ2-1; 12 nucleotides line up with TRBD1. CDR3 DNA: TGCAGTGCTATGGGACAGGGGGCGCACAATGAGCAGTTCTTC. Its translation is CSAMGQGAHNEQFF.